These 9 T cell receptor beta chains were all obtained from the same sample, sequenced in a study of T cell clonality in common variable immunodeficiency. The data were produced by immunoSEQ multiplex PCR, yet TCRdb's version contains in-frame clones alone and is incomplete. The repertoire consists of tens of thousands of clones, none detected only once. Sequencing was carried out using peripheral blood mononuclear cells. The receptor set was obtained from a person aged 18-70 years in good health.

This clone has a handful of counts. The read terminates 3 residues before the CDR3 end, so the remaining end is supplied by the germline J gene. The V and J genes are TRBV19 and TRBJ2-7; 7 positions agree with TRBD2. The CDR3 runs 14 residues. Germline V CDR1 and CDR2: LNHDA, SQIVND (reference sequence). Trimming cost V 4 bases and J 2 bases; bases outside gene matches: 5. The sequenced part of the CDR3 DNA is TGTGCCAGTAGTAGTGGGGGGGTCGCCTACGAG. Amino acid sequence: CASSSGGVAYE. The whole CDR3 is CASSSGGVAYEQYF.

This clone was counted ten times or more. The CDR3 end falls 3 residues outside the read, so it is completed with the germline J gene. The chain couples TRBV20-1 to TRBJ2-4; no firm D call. Germline V CDR1 and CDR2: DFQATT, SNEGSKA (reference sequence). With 2 bases removed from V and 1 base from J, the gap between germline ends came to 9 bases. CDR3 length equals 14 residues. The CDR3 spells CSARPLVAKNIQYF. The part of the CDR3 DNA that was read is TGCAGTGCTAGACCCCTCGTGGCCAAAAACATT.

The sample holds many counts of this clone. Here the CDR3 reads CAWSVDTTYEQYF. CDR3 bases read: TGTGCCTGGAGTGTAGACACCACCTACGAG. This chain connects TRBV30 to TRBJ2-7; unclear D gene. The CDR3 goes on 3 residues after the read ends, and that part is filled in from the germline J gene. The CDR3 length is 13 residues. Trimming left V 0 bases short and J 2 bases short, with 8 bases between. Germline CDR1 GTSNPN, CDR2 SVGIG (reference sequence).

This clone has at least ten counts. The read terminates 3 residues before the CDR3 end, so the remaining end is supplied by the germline J gene. The V and J genes are TRBV4-1 and TRBJ2-7; 7 positions agree with TRBD1. The J segment lost 3 bases and the V segment lost 2 bases, leaving 1 base of the junction unmatched. Germline V gives CDR1 MGHRA, CDR2 YSYEKL. The CDR3 sequence is 13 residues long. CDR3 DNA (partial): TGCGCCAGCAGCCAAACAGGGGACTACGAG. It translates to CASSQTGDYE. In full, the CDR3 is CASSQTGDYEQYF.

This clone has a count of ten or more. The CDR3 bases that were read are TGCAGTGCGGATCGATCCGGGACTAGCGAGTACGAG. Translation: CSADRSGTSEYE. The whole CDR3 protein is CSADRSGTSEYEQYF. The chain is built from TRBV20-1 and TRBJ2-7; 10 bases are shared with TRBD2. The read gets to within 3 residues of the CDR3 end, and the germline J gene fills in the rest. Per germline, CDR1 DFQATT and CDR2 SNEGSKA (reference sequence). This CDR3 contains 15 residues. J lost 4 bases, V lost 6 bases, and 12 bases had no gene match.

This clone was counted ten times or more. Read coverage stops 3 residues before the CDR3 terminus; the germline J gene supplies the remainder. The chain is built from TRBV24-1 and TRBJ2-1, with 11 bases that match TRBD2. The CDR3 is 16 residues long. V gave up 7 bases and J gave up 6 bases; unmatched junction bases: 10. Germline V lookup: CDR1 KGHDR, CDR2 SFDVKD. Here the CDR3 reads CATSAIAGGVPNEQFF. Partial CDR3 DNA: TGTGCCACCAGCGCAATAGCGGGAGGGGTCCCCAATGAG.

This clone was counted many times. The read ends 3 residues before the CDR3 terminus; that terminus is restored from the germline J gene. The V and J genes are TRBV12-5 and TRBJ2-5; TRBD2 might be the D (6 bases). V was pared by 3 bases and J by 3 bases, with 11 bases between. The CDR3 contains 14 residues. From germline, CDR1 is LGHNT and CDR2 FRNRAP. The CDR3 DNA, read in part, is TGTGCTAGTGGTTTTGGGCTAGCGAAAGAGACC. Its translation: CASGFGLAKET. The CDR3 in full is CASGFGLAKETQYF.

This clone appeared many times. The read comes to an end 3 residues before the CDR3 does, leaving the germline J gene to fill in the end. The genes are TRBV12-3 or TRBV12-4 and TRBJ2-3; 8 bases align to TRBD2. Losses at the gene ends were 4 bases for V and 3 bases for J; bases not matched to a gene: 6. The CDR3 spans 15 residues. Partial CDR3 DNA: TGTGCCAGCAGTTCCTCTAGCGGGCTTACAGATACG. Translating gives CASSSSSGLTDT. The full CDR3 is CASSSSSGLTDTQYF.

This clone was picked up a small number of times. The sequence runs out 3 residues before the end of the CDR3; the remainder is reconstructed from the germline J gene. The chain combines TRBV11-3 with TRBJ1-2; possibly TRBD1 for D (6 bases). The germline V and J ends were trimmed by 5 bases and 2 bases, with 9 bases remaining between them. Germline-derived CDR1 and CDR2 are SGHNT and YENEEA. This CDR3 contains 13 residues. Partial CDR3 DNA: TGTGCCAGCAGCCGCGACAGGAACTATGGC. It is translated as CASSRDRNYG. The CDR3, in full, reads CASSRDRNYGYTF.